These T cell receptor beta chains were read from a single sample in a study of cytomegalovirus exposure and HLA in healthy donors. Sequencing was performed with immunoSEQ multiplex PCR; in TCRdb, only in-frame clones are kept and a portion is missing. Counted here are over 75,000 clones, about 70% occurring once; the ten biggest clones make up around 1.9%. Specimen: PBMCs. The receptors were sampled from a man aged 25-45 years in good health and CMV-seronegative. Each CDR3 is given with its conserved first and last residue. Each record gives: D gene, J gene, clone size, V gene, CDR3 DNA, CDR3 protein. A D gene is named only where the DNA matches it firmly. Rows may omit the clone size; those that give it use once, few, many or a size class.

D: .
J: TRBJ2-2
size: .
V: TRBV7-6
DNA: TGTGCCAGCAGGCGGGAAGGGGTTCCCGGGGAGCTGTTTTTT
CDR3: CASRREGVPGELFF

D: .
J: TRBJ2-1
size: .
V: TRBV30
DNA: TGTGCCTGGTCCCGGGTTAGCTCCTACAATGAGCAGTTCTTC
CDR3: CAWSRVSSYNEQFF

D: TRBD2
J: TRBJ2-5
size: .
V: TRBV7-8
DNA: TGTGCCAGCAGCCCGCGGACTAGCGGGGGAGAGACCCAGTACTTC
CDR3: CASSPRTSGGETQYF

D: .
J: TRBJ2-2
size: .
V: TRBV28
DNA: TGTGCCAGCAGTTTGAGAGGGAGTGCCGGGGAGCTGTTTTTT
CDR3: CASSLRGSAGELFF

D: .
J: TRBJ1-2
size: .
V: TRBV30
DNA: TGTGCCTGGTTTATTGGGGGGGCAGTAAACTATGGCTACACCTTC
CDR3: CAWFIGGAVNYGYTF

D: .
J: TRBJ1-2
size: .
V: TRBV7-3
DNA: TGTGCCAGCAGTCCTGACACTAACTATGGCTACACCTTC
CDR3: CASSPDTNYGYTF

D: .
J: TRBJ1-1
size: .
V: TRBV29-1
DNA: TGCAGCGTTGACAGGGTCGGGACTGAAGCTTTCTTT
CDR3: CSVDRVGTEAFF

D: .
J: TRBJ2-7
size: .
V: TRBV18
DNA: TGTGCCAGCTCACCACTGACAGCCCTCTCCTACGAGCAGTACTTC
CDR3: CASSPLTALSYEQYF

D: .
J: TRBJ1-1
size: .
V: TRBV5-1
DNA: TGCGCCAGCAGCCCGACGGACAGTCGGAACACTGAAGCTTTCTTT
CDR3: CASSPTDSRNTEAFF

D: .
J: TRBJ1-1
size: few
V: TRBV10-3
DNA: TGTGCCATCAGTGAGTCTACAGAGAACACTGAAGCTTTCTTT
CDR3: CAISESTENTEAFF

D: .
J: TRBJ1-5
size: .
V: TRBV5-1
DNA: TGCGCCAGCAGCTTGACAGGCGATAATCAGCCCCAGCATTTT
CDR3: CASSLTGDNQPQHF

D: .
J: TRBJ2-2
size: .
V: TRBV29-1
DNA: TGCAGCGTTGAAGCCGGCGGGTCAAACACCGGGGAGCTGTTTTTT
CDR3: CSVEAGGSNTGELFF

D: TRBD1
J: TRBJ1-1
size: .
V: TRBV7-3
DNA: TGTGCCAGCAGCCAAAAGGGACAGGGGAGCACTGAAGCTTTCTTT
CDR3: CASSQKGQGSTEAFF

D: TRBD1
J: TRBJ1-5
size: .
V: TRBV10-3
DNA: TGTGCCATCAGTGAGTCTGGACAGGGCAATCAGCCCCAGCATTTT
CDR3: CAISESGQGNQPQHF

D: TRBD1
J: TRBJ1-2
size: few
V: TRBV12-5
DNA: TGTGCTAGTGGTGGACAGGGTGACTATGGCTACACCTTC
CDR3: CASGGQGDYGYTF

D: .
J: TRBJ1-1
size: once
V: TRBV25-1
DNA: TGTGCCAGCAGAGAACAGGGAATGAACACTGAAGCTTTCTTT
CDR3: CASREQGMNTEAFF

D: .
J: TRBJ1-1
size: .
V: TRBV27
DNA: TGTGCCAGCAGGACGGGGGGTTGGACTGAAGCTTTCTTT
CDR3: CASRTGGWTEAFF

D: .
J: TRBJ2-1
size: once
V: TRBV29-1
DNA: TGCAGCGTTGTACAGGTGGGGTACAATGAGCAGTTCTTC
CDR3: CSVVQVGYNEQFF

D: .
J: TRBJ1-1
size: .
V: TRBV4-1
DNA: TGCGCCAGCAGCCAAGATCGTACGGAGACTGAAGCTTTCTTT
CDR3: CASSQDRTETEAFF

D: .
J: TRBJ1-1
size: .
V: TRBV4-1
DNA: TGCGCCAGCAGCCAAAAAACAGGCACTGAAGCTTTCTTT
CDR3: CASSQKTGTEAFF

D: .
J: TRBJ1-5
size: few
V: TRBV7-2
DNA: TGTGCCAGCAGCTTAAGGGACAACAATCAGCCCCAGCATTTT
CDR3: CASSLRDNNQPQHF

D: .
J: TRBJ1-6
size: .
V: TRBV30
DNA: TGTGCCTGGAGTCTAGGAGGGAGCTATAATTCACCCCTCCACTTT
CDR3: CAWSLGGSYNSPLHF

D: TRBD1
J: TRBJ1-5
size: .
V: TRBV6-6
DNA: TGTGCCAGCAGGGGACAGCCCAATCAGCCCCAGCATTTT
CDR3: CASRGQPNQPQHF

D: TRBD1
J: TRBJ1-2
size: .
V: TRBV7-9
DNA: TGTGCCAGCAGCTTAGAGTACAGGGGCCCTAACTATGGCTACACCTTC
CDR3: CASSLEYRGPNYGYTF

D: TRBD2
J: TRBJ2-7
size: once
V: TRBV2
DNA: TGTGCCAGCAGTGAAGGGACTAGCGGCACCTACGAGCAGTACTTC
CDR3: CASSEGTSGTYEQYF

D: .
J: TRBJ1-1
size: .
V: TRBV27
DNA: TGTGCCAGCAGTCCGCTCGAACAGTACACTGAAGCTTTCTTT
CDR3: CASSPLEQYTEAFF

D: .
J: TRBJ2-7
size: .
V: TRBV2
DNA: TGTGCCAGCACCGAAGGGCTAGCGCACTACGAGCAGTACTTC
CDR3: CASTEGLAHYEQYF

D: .
J: TRBJ2-7
size: .
V: TRBV28
DNA: TGTGCCACCTTCGGGGGAAGGCACGAGCAGTACTTC
CDR3: CATFGGRHEQYF

D: TRBD1
J: TRBJ2-7
size: .
V: TRBV7-9
DNA: TGTGCCAGCAGGGCTTGGACAGGGGCCCTCTACGAGCAGTACTTC
CDR3: CASRAWTGALYEQYF

D: .
J: TRBJ2-7
size: .
V: TRBV4-1
DNA: TGCGCCAGCAGCCAAGATTTAGTGAACGAGCAGTACTTC
CDR3: CASSQDLVNEQYF